This is a list of T cell receptor beta chains from one sample in a study of T cells in Graves' hyperthyroidism and ophthalmopathy. TCRdb analysed the multiplex PCR reads with MiXCR anew, one entry per CDR3 protein. The sample carries about 640,000 distinct CDR3 sequences, 45% recorded once. Sample: peripheral blood or thyroid tissue (not recorded which). These receptors were obtained from an adult man with Graves' disease, either hyperthyroidism or ophthalmopathy (not recorded which). CDR3s include the opening cysteine and the closing phenylalanine or tryptophan. A D gene is named only where the DNA matches it firmly.

CASSFGTGGSDYGYTF,TRBV25-1,TRBD1,TRBJ1-2
CASSSLGGGFNQPQHF,TRBV7-8,.,TRBJ1-5
CASSRPDREAFF,TRBV7-9,TRBD1,TRBJ1-1
CAISESGGWNEQYF,TRBV10-3,.,TRBJ2-7
CASSQMSGNEKLFF,TRBV14,.,TRBJ1-4
CASSSGPGGYEQYF,TRBV7-8,.,TRBJ2-7
CASSTTGTQYF,TRBV6-5,.,TRBJ2-5
CASSLESRGQNTGELFF,TRBV7-9,TRBD1,TRBJ2-2
CASSLSGTSYEQYF,TRBV7-9,.,TRBJ2-7
CASLSRTGGNEKLFF,TRBV25-1,TRBD1,TRBJ1-4
CASSSQGRTGGGETQYF,TRBV7-2,.,TRBJ2-5
CSAGEGSTSGNTIYF,TRBV20-1,.,TRBJ1-3
CASSQDRAGLEQYF,TRBV7-8,.,TRBJ2-7
CASSGHRVLAETQYF,TRBV2,.,TRBJ2-5
CASSLRMNEKLFF,TRBV5-1,.,TRBJ1-4
CASSVTGVGETQYF,TRBV9,.,TRBJ2-5
CASSTRGRGNQPQHF,TRBV19,TRBD1,TRBJ1-5
CASSLMGQRGYQPQHF,TRBV6-5,TRBD1,TRBJ1-5
CASSSTDGLYEQYF,TRBV7-8,.,TRBJ2-7
CASWLAAGVVLAPLHF,TRBV7-2,.,TRBJ1-6
CASSLVVWGATNEKLFF,TRBV7-9,.,TRBJ1-4
CASSPDRDHEQYF,TRBV7-2,TRBD1,TRBJ2-7
CASSQIGEGGELFF,TRBV14,.,TRBJ2-2
CASSRGYGNQPQHF,TRBV27,.,TRBJ1-5
CAWSGVGGDSPLHF,TRBV5-4,.,TRBJ1-6
CASVEGSGDTEAFF,TRBV25-1,.,TRBJ1-1
CSASRGVVNQPQHF,TRBV20-1,.,TRBJ1-5
CASSPETTYEQYF,TRBV9,.,TRBJ2-7
CASSYGTVDYGYTF,TRBV7-9,TRBD1,TRBJ1-2
CATSQGTGLMINQPQHF,TRBV10-3,TRBD1,TRBJ1-5
CASSSSDRSKHF,TRBV7-9,TRBD1,TRBJ1-5
CASSTLGQGAVGYTF,TRBV19,TRBD1,TRBJ1-2
CASSPVGQGYYGYTF,TRBV7-6,.,TRBJ1-2
CASSLVDQSNQPQHF,TRBV7-8,.,TRBJ1-5
CASSQGTLGEQYF,TRBV7-9,.,TRBJ2-7
CASSVAAATNTEAFF,TRBV9,.,TRBJ1-1
CASSAPVGWETTNEQYF,TRBV7-2,.,TRBJ2-7
CASSAKGTVYGYTF,TRBV9,TRBD1,TRBJ1-2
CASSTRDIDSGANVLTF,TRBV5-1,.,TRBJ2-6
CATSDPTGTGREKLFF,TRBV24-1,TRBD1,TRBJ1-4